A selection of T cell receptor beta chains follows, all from one sample in a study of beta chain features in type 1 diabetes. Sequenced by immunoSEQ multiplex PCR; TCRdb stores in-frame clones only, minus some. The sample consists of 400,000 to 600,000 clones, approximately 31% of them appearing once. The specimen was naive CD4+ T cells from blood. The receptor source for this set is a man aged 18 to 29 in good health. Both conserved end residues are part of each CDR3. Fields, in order: V gene, J gene, CDR3 protein.

V: TRBV29-1
J: TRBJ2-7
CDR3: CSVSPDSPYEQYF

V: TRBV6-5
J: TRBJ2-3
CDR3: CASSGPDTQYF

V: TRBV7-7
J: TRBJ2-5
CDR3: CASSQGSAGGQETQYF

V: TRBV7-2
J: TRBJ1-1
CDR3: CASSLPGGLSTEAFF

V: TRBV7-9
J: TRBJ2-7
CDR3: CASSLVLGSGEQYF

V: TRBV5-1
J: TRBJ2-3
CDR3: CASSALPGPREDTQYF

V: TRBV29-1
J: TRBJ2-7
CDR3: CSARSSYEQYF

V: TRBV11-3
J: TRBJ2-1
CDR3: CASSLVGNEQFF

V: TRBV4-2
J: TRBJ2-1
CDR3: CASSVGTIPSYNEQFF

V: TRBV15
J: TRBJ2-5
CDR3: CATRDNQETQYF

V: TRBV2
J: TRBJ2-1
CDR3: CASRPQGRNEQFF

V: TRBV7-9
J: TRBJ2-5
CDR3: CASSILAGYQETQYF

V: TRBV5-1
J: TRBJ2-3
CDR3: CASSLDKTTDTQYF

V: TRBV29-1
J: TRBJ2-7
CDR3: CSVGTAYEQYF

V: TRBV9
J: TRBJ2-1
CDR3: CASSLGQGTYNEQFF

V: TRBV18
J: TRBJ2-4
CDR3: CASSSSGTGKDIQYF

V: TRBV28
J: TRBJ2-1
CDR3: CASINRAGLSSYNEQFF

V: TRBV29-1
J: TRBJ1-4
CDR3: CSAGQNEKLFF

V: TRBV28
J: TRBJ2-5
CDR3: CASSAPQGGGETQYF

V: TRBV29-1
J: TRBJ1-1
CDR3: CSVGTELLNTEAFF

V: TRBV27
J: TRBJ1-2
CDR3: CASSSQGGDNYGYTF

V: TRBV29-1
J: TRBJ1-2
CDR3: CSVLGRTFYGYTF

V: TRBV6-1
J: TRBJ2-3
CDR3: CASRATSGTDTQYF

V: TRBV5-4
J: TRBJ2-7
CDR3: CASSFLARDYEQYF

V: TRBV19
J: TRBJ2-7
CDR3: CASSIGRISYEQYF

V: TRBV5-6
J: TRBJ2-6
CDR3: CASRLEPSSGANVLTF

V: TRBV29-1
J: TRBJ2-5
CDR3: CSGWQGIVETQYF

V: TRBV5-4
J: TRBJ1-4
CDR3: CASSLTVENEKLFF

V: TRBV29-1
J: TRBJ1-1
CDR3: CSVHGGVSTEAFF

V: TRBV29-1
J: TRBJ2-2
CDR3: CSVEMGAGELFF

V: TRBV9
J: TRBJ2-1
CDR3: CASSVDPGDNEQFF

V: TRBV27
J: TRBJ2-1
CDR3: CASSLMTGTANNEQFF

V: TRBV2
J: TRBJ2-7
CDR3: CASSLNRGNYEQYF

V: TRBV7-9
J: TRBJ2-7
CDR3: CASSRVEEPYEQYF

V: TRBV11-1
J: TRBJ2-6
CDR3: CASSLERAGANVLTF

V: TRBV4-2
J: TRBJ2-5
CDR3: CASSGRAGGDRETQYF

V: TRBV15
J: TRBJ2-3
CDR3: CATSRRLAASTDTQYF

V: TRBV30
J: TRBJ2-7
CDR3: CAWSRGRPSSSYEQYF

V: TRBV18
J: TRBJ2-7
CDR3: CASSLSYYEQYF

V: TRBV5-1
J: TRBJ2-2
CDR3: CASSLQGYTGELFF

V: TRBV25-1
J: TRBJ2-5
CDR3: CASSDSRGGETQYF

V: TRBV29-1
J: TRBJ2-1
CDR3: CSVRSYNEQFF

V: TRBV30
J: TRBJ2-7
CDR3: CAWSKLAIGEQYF

V: TRBV23-1
J: TRBJ2-7
CDR3: CASILTEPYEQYF

V: TRBV7-2
J: TRBJ2-3
CDR3: CASSSDRGTVEAF

V: TRBV15
J: TRBJ2-1
CDR3: CATSTFVGNEQFF